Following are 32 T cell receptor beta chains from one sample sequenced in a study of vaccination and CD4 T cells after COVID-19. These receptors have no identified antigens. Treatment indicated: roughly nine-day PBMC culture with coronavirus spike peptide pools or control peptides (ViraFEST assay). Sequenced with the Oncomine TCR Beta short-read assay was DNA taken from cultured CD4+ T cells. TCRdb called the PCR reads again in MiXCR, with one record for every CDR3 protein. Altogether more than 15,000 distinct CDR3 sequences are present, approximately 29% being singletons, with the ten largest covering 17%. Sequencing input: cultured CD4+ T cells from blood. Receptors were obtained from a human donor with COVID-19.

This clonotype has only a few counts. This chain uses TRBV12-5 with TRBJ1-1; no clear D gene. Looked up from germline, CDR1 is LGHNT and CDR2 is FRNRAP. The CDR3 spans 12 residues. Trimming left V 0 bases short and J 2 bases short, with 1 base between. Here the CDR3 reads CASGLVNTEAFF. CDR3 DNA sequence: TGTGCTAGTGGTTTGGTAAACACTGAAGCTTTCTTT. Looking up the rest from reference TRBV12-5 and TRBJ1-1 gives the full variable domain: DARVTQTPRHKVTEMGQEVTMRCQPILGHNTVFWYRQTMMQGLELLAYFRNRAPLDDSGMPKDRFSAEMPDATLATLKIQPSEPRDSAVYFCASGLVNTEAFFGQGTRLTVV.

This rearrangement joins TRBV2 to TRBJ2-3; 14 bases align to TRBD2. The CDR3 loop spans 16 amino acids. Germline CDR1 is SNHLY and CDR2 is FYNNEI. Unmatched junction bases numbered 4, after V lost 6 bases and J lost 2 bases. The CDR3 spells CASRRLAGGSTDTQYF. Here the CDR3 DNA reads TGTGCCAGCAGGCGACTAGCGGGGGGGTCCACAGATACGCAGTATTTT.

CDR3 nucleotides: TGTGCCAGTACTCGTCCGGGACAGAGGGGGAATGGCTACACCTTC. Its protein product is CASTRPGQRGNGYTF. The chain is built from TRBV19 and TRBJ1-2; 7 bases are shared with TRBD1. Germline CDR1 reads LNHDA; CDR2 reads SQIVND (reference sequence). This CDR3 contains 15 residues. J gave up 6 bases and V 7 bases, and 14 bases lay outside the gene matches.

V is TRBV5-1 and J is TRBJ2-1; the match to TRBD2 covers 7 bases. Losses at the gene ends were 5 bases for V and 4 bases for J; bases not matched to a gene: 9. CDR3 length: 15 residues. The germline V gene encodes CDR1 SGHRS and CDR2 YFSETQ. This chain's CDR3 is CASSRVLAAYNEQFF. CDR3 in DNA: TGCGCCAGCAGTAGGGTGCTAGCGGCTTACAATGAGCAGTTCTTC.

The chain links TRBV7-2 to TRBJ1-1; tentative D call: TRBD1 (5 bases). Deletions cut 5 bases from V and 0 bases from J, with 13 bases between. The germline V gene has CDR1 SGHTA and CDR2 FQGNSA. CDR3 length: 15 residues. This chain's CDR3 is CASSEGWQMNTEAFF. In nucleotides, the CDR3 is TGTGCCAGCAGCGAGGGGTGGCAGATGAACACTGAAGCTTTCTTT.

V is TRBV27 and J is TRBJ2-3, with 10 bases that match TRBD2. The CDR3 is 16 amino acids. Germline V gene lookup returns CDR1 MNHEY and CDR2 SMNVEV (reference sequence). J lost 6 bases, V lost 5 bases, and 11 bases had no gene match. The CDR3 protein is CASSPEQRGGRDTQYF. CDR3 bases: TGTGCCAGCAGTCCCGAGCAGCGGGGGGGCCGGGATACGCAGTATTTT.

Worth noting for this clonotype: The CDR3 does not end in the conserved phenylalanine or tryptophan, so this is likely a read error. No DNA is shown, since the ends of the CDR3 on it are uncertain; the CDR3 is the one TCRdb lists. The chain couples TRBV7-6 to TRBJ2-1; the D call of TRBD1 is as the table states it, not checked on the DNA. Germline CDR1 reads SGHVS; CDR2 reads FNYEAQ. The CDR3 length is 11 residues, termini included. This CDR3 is CASSSYNKTPG.

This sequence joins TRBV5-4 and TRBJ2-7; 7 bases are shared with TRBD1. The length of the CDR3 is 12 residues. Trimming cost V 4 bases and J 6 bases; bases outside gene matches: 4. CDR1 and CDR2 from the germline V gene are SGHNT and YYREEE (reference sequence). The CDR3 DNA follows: TGTGCCAGCAGCCCCGACAGGGTCGAGCAGTACTTC. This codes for CASSPDRVEQYF. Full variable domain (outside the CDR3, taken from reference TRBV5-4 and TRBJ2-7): ETGVTQSPTHLIKTRGQQVTLRCSSQSGHNTVSWYQQALGQGPQFIFQYYREEENGRGNFPPRFSGLQFPNYSSELNVNALELDDSALYLCASSPDRVEQYFGPGTRLTVT.

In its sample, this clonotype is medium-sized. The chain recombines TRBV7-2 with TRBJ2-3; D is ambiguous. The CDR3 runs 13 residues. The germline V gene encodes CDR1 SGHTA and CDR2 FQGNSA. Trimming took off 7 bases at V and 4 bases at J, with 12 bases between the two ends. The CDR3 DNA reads TGTGCCAGCACCACTTACTCTTCAGATACGCAGTATTTT. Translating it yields CASTTYSSDTQYF. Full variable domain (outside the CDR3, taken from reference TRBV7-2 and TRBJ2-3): GAGVSQSPSNKVTEKGKDVELRCDPISGHTALYWYRQSLGQGLEFLIYFQGNSAPDKSGLPSDRFSAERTGGSVSTLTIQRTQQEDSAVYLCASTTYSSDTQYFGPGTRLTVL.

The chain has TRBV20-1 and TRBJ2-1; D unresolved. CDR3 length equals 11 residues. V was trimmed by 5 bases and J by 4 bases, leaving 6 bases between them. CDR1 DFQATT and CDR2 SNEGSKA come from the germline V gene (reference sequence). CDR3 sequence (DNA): TGCAGTGCTCCCAGGTACAATGAGCAGTTCTTC. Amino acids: CSAPRYNEQFF.

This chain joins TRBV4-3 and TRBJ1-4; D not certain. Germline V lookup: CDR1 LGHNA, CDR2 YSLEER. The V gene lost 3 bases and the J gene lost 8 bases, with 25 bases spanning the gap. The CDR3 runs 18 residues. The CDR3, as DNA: TGCGCCAGCAGCCAGGGGTCCTTGACCGGGTCCCGTGCCGAAAAACTGTTTTTT. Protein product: CASSQGSLTGSRAEKLFF.

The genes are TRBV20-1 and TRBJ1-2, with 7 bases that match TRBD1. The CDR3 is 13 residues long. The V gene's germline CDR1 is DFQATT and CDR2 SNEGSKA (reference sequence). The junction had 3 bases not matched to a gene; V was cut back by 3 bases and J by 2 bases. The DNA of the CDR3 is TGCAGTGCTAGGTCACAGGGGAACTATGGCTACACCTTC. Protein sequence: CSARSQGNYGYTF.

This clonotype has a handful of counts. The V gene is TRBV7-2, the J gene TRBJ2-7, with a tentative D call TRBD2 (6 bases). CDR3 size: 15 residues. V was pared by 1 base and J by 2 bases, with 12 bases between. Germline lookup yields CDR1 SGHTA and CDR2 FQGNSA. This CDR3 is CASSLEPGVAYEQYF. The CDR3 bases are TGTGCCAGCAGCTTAGAGCCGGGGGTGGCCTACGAGCAGTACTTC.

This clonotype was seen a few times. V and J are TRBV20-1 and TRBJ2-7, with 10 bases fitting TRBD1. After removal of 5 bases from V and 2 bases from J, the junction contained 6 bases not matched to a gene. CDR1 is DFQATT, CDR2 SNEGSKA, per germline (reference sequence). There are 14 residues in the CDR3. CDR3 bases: TGCAGTGCTGAGGGGGACAGGGGTACCTACGAGCAGTACTTC. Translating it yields CSAEGDRGTYEQYF.

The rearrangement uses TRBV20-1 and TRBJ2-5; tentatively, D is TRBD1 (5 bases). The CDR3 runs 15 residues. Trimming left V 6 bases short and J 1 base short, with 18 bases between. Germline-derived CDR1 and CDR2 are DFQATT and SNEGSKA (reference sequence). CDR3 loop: CSAFSSKGVQETQYF. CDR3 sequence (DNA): TGCAGTGCCTTTAGCTCTAAAGGGGTCCAAGAGACCCAGTACTTC.

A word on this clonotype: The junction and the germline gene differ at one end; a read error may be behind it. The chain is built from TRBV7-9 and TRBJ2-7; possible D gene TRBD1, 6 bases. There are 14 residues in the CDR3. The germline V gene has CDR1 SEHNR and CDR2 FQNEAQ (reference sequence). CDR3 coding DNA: TGCGCCAGCAGCTTGGCGGGCAGGGGATACGAGCAGTACTTC. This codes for CASSLAGRGYEQYF.

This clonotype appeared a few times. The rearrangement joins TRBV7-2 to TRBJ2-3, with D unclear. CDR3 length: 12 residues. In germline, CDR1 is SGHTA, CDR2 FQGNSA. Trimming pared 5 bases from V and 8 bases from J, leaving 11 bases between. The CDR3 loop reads CASSPNRGTQYF. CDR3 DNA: TGTGCCAGCAGCCCTAACAGAGGTACGCAGTATTTT.

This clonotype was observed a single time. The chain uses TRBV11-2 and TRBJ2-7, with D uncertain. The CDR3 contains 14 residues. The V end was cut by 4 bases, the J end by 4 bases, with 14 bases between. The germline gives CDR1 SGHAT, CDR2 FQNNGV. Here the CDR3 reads CASSYIVREYEQYF. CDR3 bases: TGTGCCAGCAGCTATATAGTGCGTGAATACGAGCAGTACTTC.

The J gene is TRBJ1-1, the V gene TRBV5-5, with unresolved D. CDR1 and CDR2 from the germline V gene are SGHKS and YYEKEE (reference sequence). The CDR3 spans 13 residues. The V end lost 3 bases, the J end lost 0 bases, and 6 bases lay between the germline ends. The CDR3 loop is CASSWTMNTEAFF. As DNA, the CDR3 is TGTGCCAGCAGCTGGACCATGAACACTGAAGCTTTCTTT.

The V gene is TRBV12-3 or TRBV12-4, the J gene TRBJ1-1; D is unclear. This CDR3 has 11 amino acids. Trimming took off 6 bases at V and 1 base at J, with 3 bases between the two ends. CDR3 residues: CASRTNTEAFF. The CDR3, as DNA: TGTGCCAGCAGGACGAACACTGAAGCTTTCTTT.

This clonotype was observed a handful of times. In DNA form, the CDR3 reads TGTGCCAGCGGAGCAGGGCGGAACCAGCCCCAGCATTTT. Protein: CASGAGRNQPQHF. This chain uses TRBV6-1 with TRBJ1-5; D might be TRBD1 (5 bases). The V end was cut by 8 bases, the J end by 7 bases, with 15 bases between. Germline-derived CDR1 and CDR2 are MNHNS and SASEGT. The CDR3 loop spans 13 amino acids.

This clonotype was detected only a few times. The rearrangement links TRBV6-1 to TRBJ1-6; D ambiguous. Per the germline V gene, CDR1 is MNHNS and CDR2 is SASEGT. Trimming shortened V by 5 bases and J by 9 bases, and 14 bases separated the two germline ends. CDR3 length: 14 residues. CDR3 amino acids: CASSLTTGGSPLHF. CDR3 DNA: TGTGCCAGCAGTCTGACAACGGGTGGTTCACCCCTCCACTTT.

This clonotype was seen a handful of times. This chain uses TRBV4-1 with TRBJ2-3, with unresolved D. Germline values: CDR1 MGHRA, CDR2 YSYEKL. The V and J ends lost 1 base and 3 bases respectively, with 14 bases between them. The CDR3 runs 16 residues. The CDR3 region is CASSQVNLIATDTQYF. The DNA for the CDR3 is TGCGCCAGCAGCCAAGTGAACCTAATAGCTACAGATACGCAGTATTTT.

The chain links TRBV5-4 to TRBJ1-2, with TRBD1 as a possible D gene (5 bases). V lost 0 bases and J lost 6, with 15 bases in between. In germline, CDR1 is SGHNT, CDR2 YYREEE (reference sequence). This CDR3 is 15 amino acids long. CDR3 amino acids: CASSLVFGGQDGYTF. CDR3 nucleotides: TGTGCCAGCAGCTTGGTCTTCGGGGGTCAGGATGGCTACACCTTC.

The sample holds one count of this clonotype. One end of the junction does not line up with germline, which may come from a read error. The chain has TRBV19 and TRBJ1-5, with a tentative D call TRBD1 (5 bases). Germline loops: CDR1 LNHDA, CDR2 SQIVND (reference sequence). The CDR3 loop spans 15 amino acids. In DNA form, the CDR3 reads TGTGCCGGTAGTATCTTCCGGGGGGTCAATCAGCCCCAGCATTTT. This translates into CAGSIFRGVNQPQHF.

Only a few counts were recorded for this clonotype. The CDR3 DNA reads TGTGCCAGCAGTGAAAACCCCACAGATACGCAGTATTTT. Translation gives CASSENPTDTQYF. The chain uses TRBV6-4 and TRBJ2-3; D gene ambiguous. Per germline, CDR1 MRHNA and CDR2 SNTAGT. V lost 3 bases to trimming and J lost 2 bases, with 6 bases between them. This CDR3 is 13 amino acids long.

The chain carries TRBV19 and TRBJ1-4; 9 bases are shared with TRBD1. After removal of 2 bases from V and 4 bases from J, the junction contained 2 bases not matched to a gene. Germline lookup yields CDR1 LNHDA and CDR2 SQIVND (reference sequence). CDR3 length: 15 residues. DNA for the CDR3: TGTGCCAGTAGTATACGGGACAGGGATAATGAAAAACTGTTTTTT. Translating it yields CASSIRDRDNEKLFF. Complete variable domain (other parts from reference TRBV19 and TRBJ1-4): DGGITQSPKYLFRKEGQNVTLSCEQNLNHDAMYWYRQDPGQGLRLIYYSQIVNDFQKGDIAEGYSVSREKKESFPLTVTSAQKNPTAFYLCASSIRDRDNEKLFFGSGTQLSVL.

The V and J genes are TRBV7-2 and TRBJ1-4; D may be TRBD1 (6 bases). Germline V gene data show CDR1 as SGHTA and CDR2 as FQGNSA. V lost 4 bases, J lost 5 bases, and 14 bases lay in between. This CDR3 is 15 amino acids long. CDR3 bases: TGTGCCAGCAGCTCCGAGACAGGCTTAAATGAAAAACTGTTTTTT. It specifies CASSSETGLNEKLFF.

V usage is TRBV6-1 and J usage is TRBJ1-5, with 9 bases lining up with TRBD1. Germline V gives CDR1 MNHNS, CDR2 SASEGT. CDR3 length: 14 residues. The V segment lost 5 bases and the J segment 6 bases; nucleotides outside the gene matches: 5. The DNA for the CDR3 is TGTGCCAGCAGTCAGGGACAGGGCGGTCAGCCCCAGCATTTT. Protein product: CASSQGQGGQPQHF.

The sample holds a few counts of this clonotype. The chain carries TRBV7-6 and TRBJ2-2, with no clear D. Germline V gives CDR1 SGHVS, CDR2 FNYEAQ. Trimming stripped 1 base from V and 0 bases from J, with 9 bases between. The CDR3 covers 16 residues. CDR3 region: CASSLGSFANTGELFF. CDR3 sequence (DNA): TGTGCCAGCAGCTTAGGGTCCTTCGCGAACACCGGGGAGCTGTTTTTT.

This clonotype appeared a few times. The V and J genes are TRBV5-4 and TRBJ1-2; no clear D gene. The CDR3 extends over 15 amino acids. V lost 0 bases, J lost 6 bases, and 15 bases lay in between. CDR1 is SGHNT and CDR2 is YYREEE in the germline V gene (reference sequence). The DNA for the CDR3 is TGTGCCAGCAGCTTGGTGAGGGCGGGATGGGATGGCTACACCTTC. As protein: CASSLVRAGWDGYTF.

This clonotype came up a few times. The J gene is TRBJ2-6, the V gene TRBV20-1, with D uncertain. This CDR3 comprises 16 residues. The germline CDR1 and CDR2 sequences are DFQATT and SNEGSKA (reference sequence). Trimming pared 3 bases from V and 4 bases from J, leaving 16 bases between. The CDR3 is CSASLLEGEGANVLTF. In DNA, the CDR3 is TGCAGTGCTAGCCTACTTGAAGGTGAAGGGGCCAACGTCCTGACTTTC.